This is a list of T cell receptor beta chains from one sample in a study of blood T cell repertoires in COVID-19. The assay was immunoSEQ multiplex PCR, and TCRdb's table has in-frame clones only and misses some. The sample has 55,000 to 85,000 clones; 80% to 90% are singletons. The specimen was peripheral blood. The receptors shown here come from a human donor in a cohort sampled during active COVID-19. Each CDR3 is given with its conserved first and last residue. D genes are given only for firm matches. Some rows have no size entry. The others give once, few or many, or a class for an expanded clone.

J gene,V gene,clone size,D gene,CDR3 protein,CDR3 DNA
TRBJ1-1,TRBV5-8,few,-,CASSLFRGHSNTEAFF,TGTGCCAGCAGCTTGTTTCGTGGACACTCGAACACTGAAGCTTTCTTT
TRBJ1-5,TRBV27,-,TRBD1,CASSPLDRENQPQHF,TGTGCCAGCAGTCCTCTGGACAGGGAAAATCAGCCCCAGCATTTT
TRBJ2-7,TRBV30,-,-,CAWTRRGLAYEQYF,TGTGCCTGGACGAGACGGGGGTTAGCCTACGAGCAGTACTTC
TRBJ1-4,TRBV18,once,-,CASSRGTAANEKLFF,TGTGCCAGCTCAAGGGGGACCGCGGCTAATGAAAAACTGTTTTTT
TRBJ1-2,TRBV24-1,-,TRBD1,CATSGRGLDYGYTF,TGTGCCACCAGTGGTAGGGGGCTGGACTATGGCTACACCTTC
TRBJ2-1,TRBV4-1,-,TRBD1,CASSQDGTGWNEQFF,TGCGCCAGCAGCCAAGACGGGACAGGGTGGAATGAGCAGTTCTTC
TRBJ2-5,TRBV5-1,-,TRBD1,CASSLGQGGETQYF,TGCGCCAGCAGCTTGGGACAGGGTGGAGAGACCCAGTACTTC
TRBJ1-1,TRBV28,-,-,CASIYPGANTEAFF,TGTGCCAGCATCTATCCAGGGGCGAACACTGAAGCTTTCTTT
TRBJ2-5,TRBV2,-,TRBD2,CASSRTSGSWQETQYF,TGTGCCAGCAGCCGGACTAGCGGGAGTTGGCAAGAGACCCAGTACTTC
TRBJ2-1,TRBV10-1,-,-,CASTSRSYNEQFF,TGCGCCAGCACGAGCCGGTCCTACAATGAGCAGTTCTTC
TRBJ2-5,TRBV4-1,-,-,CASSLQDWETQYF,TGCGCCAGCAGCCTACAGGATTGGGAGACCCAGTACTTC
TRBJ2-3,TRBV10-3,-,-,CAISATDTQYF,TGTGCCATCAGTGCGACAGATACGCAGTATTTT
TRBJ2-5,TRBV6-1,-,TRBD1,CASSEPGQGLQETQYF,TGTGCCAGCAGTGAACCGGGACAGGGACTACAAGAGACCCAGTACTTC
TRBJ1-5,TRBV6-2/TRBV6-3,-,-,CASSYRERLPNQPQHF,TGTGCCAGCAGTTACCGAGAGAGGTTACCGAATCAGCCCCAGCATTTT
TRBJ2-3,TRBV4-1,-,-,CASSQDLPTERADTQYF,TGCGCCAGCAGCCAAGACCTACCTACTGAACGGGCAGATACGCAGTATTTT
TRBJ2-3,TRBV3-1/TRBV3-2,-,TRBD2,CASSQRRTSGSNTQYF,TGTGCCAGCAGCCAAAGAAGGACTAGCGGGAGTAATACGCAGTATTTT
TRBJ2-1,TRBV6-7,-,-,CASISYRRGTGYNEQFF,TGTGCCAGCATATCGTACAGACGGGGAACCGGGTACAATGAGCAGTTCTTC
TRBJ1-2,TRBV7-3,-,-,CASSLGPDYGYTF,TGTGCCAGCAGCTTAGGGCCAGACTATGGCTACACCTTC
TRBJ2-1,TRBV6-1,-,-,CASSETSHNEQFF,TGTGCCAGCAGTGAAACTAGCCACAATGAGCAGTTCTTC
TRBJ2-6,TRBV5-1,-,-,CASTGGLPSGANVLTF,TGCGCCAGCACAGGCGGACTACCCTCTGGGGCCAACGTCCTGACTTTC
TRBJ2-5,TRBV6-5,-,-,CASNLQGEGETQYF,TGTGCCAGCAACCTACAGGGTGAGGGTGAGACCCAGTACTTC
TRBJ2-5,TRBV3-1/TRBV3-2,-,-,CASSQGFGGQETQYF,TGTGCCAGCAGCCAAGGGTTTGGCGGCCAAGAGACCCAGTACTTC
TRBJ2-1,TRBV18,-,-,CASSPEQNEQFF,TGTGCCAGCTCACCAGAACAGAATGAGCAGTTCTTC
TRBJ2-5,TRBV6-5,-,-,CASAPGQQETQYF,TGTGCCAGCGCTCCGGGACAACAAGAGACCCAGTACTTC
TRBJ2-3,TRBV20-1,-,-,CSASPSSTDTQYF,TGCAGTGCTAGTCCCAGTAGCACAGATACGCAGTATTTT
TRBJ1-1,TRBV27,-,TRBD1,CASSSWTGKDTEAFF,TGTGCCAGCAGTTCTTGGACAGGGAAGGACACTGAAGCTTTCTTT
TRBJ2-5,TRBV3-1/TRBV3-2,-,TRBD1,CASSQDRARTQYF,TGTGCCAGCAGCCAGGACAGGGCTCGGACCCAGTACTTC
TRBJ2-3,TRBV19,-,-,CASTGEYSTDTQYF,TGTGCCAGTACCGGGGAGTATAGCACAGATACGCAGTATTTT
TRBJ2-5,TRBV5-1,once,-,CASSFGGEETQYF,TGCGCCAGCAGCTTTGGCGGGGAAGAGACCCAGTACTTC
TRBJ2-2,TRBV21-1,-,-,CASSKGARERGTGELFF,TGTGCCAGCAGCAAAGGCGCGCGGGAGAGGGGGACCGGGGAGCTGTTTTTT
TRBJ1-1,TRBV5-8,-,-,CASSLSRNTEAFF,TGTGCCAGCAGCTTGTCCCGGAACACTGAAGCTTTCTTT
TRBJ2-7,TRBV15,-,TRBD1,CATSKRGQVASGDEQYF,TGTGCCACCAGCAAGAGGGGACAGGTGGCCTCCGGCGACGAGCAGTACTTC
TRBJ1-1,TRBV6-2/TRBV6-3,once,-,CASSLQAWTEAFF,TGTGCCAGCAGTTTACAGGCATGGACTGAAGCTTTCTTT
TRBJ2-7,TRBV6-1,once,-,CASSQADSSYEQYF,TGTGCCAGCAGTCAAGCAGACAGCTCCTACGAGCAGTACTTC
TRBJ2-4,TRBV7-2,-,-,CASSLEAGRNIQYF,TGTGCCAGCAGCTTAGAAGCGGGCCGAAACATTCAGTACTTC
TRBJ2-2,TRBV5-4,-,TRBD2,CASSSSGSVGGELFF,TGTGCCAGCAGCTCTAGCGGGAGCGTGGGCGGGGAGCTGTTTTTT
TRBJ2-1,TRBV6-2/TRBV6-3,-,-,CASSYSPARVFINEQFF,TGTGCCAGCAGTTACAGCCCCGCCAGGGTATTCATCAATGAGCAGTTCTTC
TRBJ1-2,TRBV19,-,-,CASSAYGYGYTF,TGTGCCAGTAGTGCCTACGGCTATGGCTACACCTTC
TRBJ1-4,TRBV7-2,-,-,CASSFQGLEKLFF,TGTGCCAGCAGCTTCCAGGGTCTAGAAAAACTGTTTTTT
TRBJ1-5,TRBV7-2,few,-,CASSSQGGGQPQHF,TGTGCCAGCAGCTCACAGGGAGGGGGTCAGCCCCAGCATTTT
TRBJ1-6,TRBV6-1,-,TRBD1,CASSEVGIGGGSPLHF,TGTGCCAGCAGTGAAGTGGGGATAGGGGGCGGTTCACCCCTCCACTTT
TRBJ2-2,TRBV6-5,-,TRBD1,CASRGTGAGELFF,TGTGCCAGCAGGGGGACAGGGGCCGGGGAGCTGTTTTTT
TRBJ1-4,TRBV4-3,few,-,CASSQETAGTHEKLFF,TGCGCCAGCAGCCAAGAGACGGCAGGGACTCATGAAAAACTGTTTTTT
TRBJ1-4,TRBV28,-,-,CASSSGREKLFF,TGTGCCAGCAGCTCAGGGCGTGAAAAACTGTTTTTT
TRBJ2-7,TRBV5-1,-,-,CASSLGPSRGSYEQYF,TGCGCCAGCAGCTTGGGGCCCTCAAGAGGCTCCTACGAGCAGTACTTC
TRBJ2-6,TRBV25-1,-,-,CASRPHGGADGANVLTF,TGTGCCAGCAGACCTCATGGAGGTGCCGACGGGGCCAACGTCCTGACTTTC
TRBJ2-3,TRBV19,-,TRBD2,CASSIGTSGHTDTQYF,TGTGCCAGTAGTATTGGGACTAGCGGACACACAGATACGCAGTATTTT
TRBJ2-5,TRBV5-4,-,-,CASSSDSGETQYF,TGTGCCAGCAGCTCGGACAGCGGAGAGACCCAGTACTTC
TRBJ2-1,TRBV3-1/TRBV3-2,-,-,CASSQGPGNDEQFF,TGTGCCAGCAGCCAAGGCCCCGGGAACGATGAGCAGTTCTTC
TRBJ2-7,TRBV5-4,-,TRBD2,CASSLNSGGAYEQYF,TGTGCCAGCAGCTTAAATAGCGGGGGGGCCTACGAGCAGTACTTC
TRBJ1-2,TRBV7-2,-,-,CATQGTSNYGYTF,TGTGCCACCCAGGGGACATCCAACTATGGCTACACCTTC